The 17 T cell receptor beta chains below come from one sample, sequenced in a study of cytomegalovirus exposure and HLA in healthy donors. This PCR relied on a set of 60 Vbeta primers and 13 Jbeta primers. Repertoires were generated with immunoSEQ multiplex PCR, while TCRdb's copy carries only in-frame clones and drops some. The table lists 100,000 to 150,000 clones, about 73% of them singletons, with roughly 5.9% in the top ten. Sample: PBMCs. The receptors originated from a woman aged 40 to 49 in good health and CMV-seronegative.

The chain couples TRBV11-2 to TRBJ1-2; D may be TRBD1 (6 bases). V lost 0 bases, J lost 4 bases, and 12 bases lay in between. Germline CDR1 reads SGHAT; CDR2 reads FQNNGV. The CDR3 is 15 amino acids. CDR3 nucleotides: TGTGCCAGCAGCTTAGATTTCGGCAGGGGCTATGGCTACACCTTC. As protein: CASSLDFGRGYGYTF.

The chain joins TRBV7-9 to TRBJ1-3; D remains unclear. CDR1 is SEHNR, CDR2 FQNEAQ, per germline (reference sequence). The ends were cut back, 3 bases at V and 0 bases at J, with 9 bases in the middle. The CDR3 is made up of 15 amino acids. The DNA for the CDR3 is TGTGCCAGCAGCTTCCAGAGGCTCTCTGGAAACACCATATATTTT. As protein: CASSFQRLSGNTIYF. The full variable domain, in which reference TRBV7-9 and TRBJ1-3 provide the parts outside the CDR3, is DTGVSQNPRHKITKRGQNVTFRCDPISEHNRLYWYRQTLGQGPEFLTYFQNEAQLEKSRLLSDRFSAERPKGSFSTLEIQRTEQGDSAMYLCASSFQRLSGNTIYFGEGSWLTVV.

This chain connects TRBV7-9 to TRBJ2-7; 8 nucleotides match TRBD2. The CDR3 loop spans 14 amino acids. V was clipped by 7 bases and J by 4 bases; unmatched bases: 9. CDR1 and CDR2 (germline): SEHNR, FQNEAQ (reference sequence). Here the CDR3 DNA reads TGTGCCAGCATCATATACCCGGGGGGGTACGAGCAGTACTTC. It translates to CASIIYPGGYEQYF. The full variable domain, in which reference TRBV7-9 and TRBJ2-7 provide the parts outside the CDR3, is DTGVSQNPRHKITKRGQNVTFRCDPISEHNRLYWYRQTLGQGPEFLTYFQNEAQLEKSRLLSDRFSAERPKGSFSTLEIQRTEQGDSAMYLCASIIYPGGYEQYFGPGTRLTVT.

The chain combines TRBV7-9 with TRBJ1-2; a weak D match, TRBD1 (5 bases). The CDR3 spans 15 residues. Per the germline V gene, CDR1 is SEHNR and CDR2 is FQNEAQ (reference sequence). Trimming left V 5 bases short and J 3 bases short, with 16 bases between. CDR3 coding DNA: TGTGCCAGCAGCAATCCGGCAGGGAAACACTATGGCTACACCTTC. It is translated as CASSNPAGKHYGYTF.

This clone appeared a few times. The CDR3 sequence is CASSGSGELFF. Written as DNA, the CDR3 is TGTGCCAGCAGTGGGAGCGGGGAGCTGTTTTTT. The rearrangement joins TRBV28 to TRBJ2-2; maybe TRBD2 (5 bases). Germline V gene sequence: CDR1 MDHEN, CDR2 SYDVKM. Trimming shortened V by 5 bases and J by 7 bases, and 5 bases separated the two germline ends. The CDR3 runs 11 residues.

The chain has TRBV10-3 and TRBJ2-3; 7 bases agree with TRBD2. Unmatched junction bases numbered 6, after V lost 6 bases and J lost 0 bases. The CDR3 totals 15 residues. The germline gives CDR1 ENHRY, CDR2 SYGVKD. Here the CDR3 reads CAIRRGLLSTDTQYF. CDR3 coding DNA: TGTGCCATCAGACGGGGACTACTCAGCACAGATACGCAGTATTTT.

V gene TRBV19 combines with J gene TRBJ2-2, with a weak D call TRBD2 (6 bases). This CDR3 region has 14 residues. Trimming took 9 bases from V and 6 from J, leaving 17 bases between them. Germline V CDR1 and CDR2: LNHDA, SQIVND (reference sequence). In DNA form, the CDR3 reads TGTGCCAGCGCGGTTGGGGGGAGCGCCGGGGAGCTGTTTTTT. Its protein is CASAVGGSAGELFF.

The rearrangement joins TRBV10-1 to TRBJ2-1, with D unresolved. Germline V lookup: CDR1 WNHNN, CDR2 SYGVQD (reference sequence). Trimming removed 0 bases at V and 0 bases at J, with 3 bases between. This CDR3 is 14 amino acids long. The CDR3 DNA is TGCGCCAGCAGTGAGTCGAGCTCCTACAATGAGCAGTTCTTC. It specifies CASSESSSYNEQFF.

The chain has TRBV2 and TRBJ2-2; possibly TRBD1 for D (6 bases). V lost 8 bases and J 2 bases, leaving 18 bases between the germline ends. This CDR3 comprises 16 residues. Germline V lookup: CDR1 SNHLY, CDR2 FYNNEI. CDR3 in amino acids: CASSEVDSTNTGELFF. Written as DNA, the CDR3 is TGTGCCAGCTCTGAGGTGGACAGCACCAACACCGGGGAGCTGTTTTTT.

This rearrangement joins TRBV7-9 to TRBJ1-5, with 8 bases lining up with TRBD1. This CDR3 comprises 15 residues. Looked up from germline, CDR1 is SEHNR and CDR2 is FQNEAQ (reference sequence). V was pared by 3 bases and J by 3 bases, with 4 bases of the junction left unmatched. CDR3 DNA: TGTGCCAGCAGCTTCTCGGACAGGGCCAATCAGCCCCAGCATTTT. Translating gives CASSFSDRANQPQHF.

The chain combines TRBV28 with TRBJ2-3, with a tentative D call TRBD2 (6 bases). Germline V gene data show CDR1 as MDHEN and CDR2 as SYDVKM. V was clipped by 5 bases and J by 2 bases, with 11 bases between them. The CDR3 is 14 amino acids. CDR3 residues: CASSDGTYTDTQYF. The DNA for the CDR3 is TGTGCCAGCAGTGATGGGACTTACACAGATACGCAGTATTTT.

This rearrangement joins TRBV9 to TRBJ1-1; the match to TRBD1 covers 9 bases. Losses at the gene ends were 0 bases for V and 10 bases for J; bases not matched to a gene: 10. Per germline, CDR1 SGDLS and CDR2 YYNGEE. The CDR3 has 15 amino acids. The CDR3 protein is CASSVEVTGGGGAFF. The CDR3 DNA sequence: TGTGCCAGCAGCGTAGAGGTAACAGGGGGCGGAGGAGCTTTCTTT.

V and J are TRBV10-3 and TRBJ2-7, with unresolved D. V dropped 2 bases and J dropped 3 bases, with 5 bases sitting between them. Germline V gene sequence: CDR1 ENHRY, CDR2 SYGVKD. The length of the CDR3 is 12 residues. The CDR3 sequence: CAISEAHYEQYF. CDR3 in DNA: TGTGCCATCAGTGAGGCGCACTACGAGCAGTACTTC.

This chain links TRBV7-9 with TRBJ1-4; 9 bases match TRBD1. Losses at the gene ends were 5 bases for V and 7 bases for J; bases not matched to a gene: 2. The CDR3 consists of 13 residues. CDR1 SEHNR and CDR2 FQNEAQ come from the germline V gene (reference sequence). The CDR3 coding sequence is TGTGCCAGCAGCCCGGGACAGGGTGAAAAACTGTTTTTT. Translation gives CASSPGQGEKLFF.

V usage is TRBV25-1 and J usage is TRBJ2-5; maybe TRBD2 (6 bases). The CDR3 has 14 amino acids. Deletions cut 4 bases from V and 3 bases from J, with 12 bases between. Germline lookup yields CDR1 MGHDK and CDR2 SYGVNS. As DNA, the CDR3 is TGTGCCAGCAGTGCCTCTCGGAGGGAAGAGACCCAGTACTTC. This gives the protein CASSASRREETQYF.

The J gene is TRBJ2-3, the V gene TRBV4-3, with a weak D call TRBD2 (6 bases). V was trimmed by 0 bases and J by 4 bases, leaving 11 bases between them. Germline CDR1 LGHNA, CDR2 YSLEER. The CDR3 is made up of 15 amino acids. CDR3 region: CASSQDPQRADTQYF. CDR3 nucleotide sequence: TGCGCCAGCAGCCAAGATCCTCAGCGGGCAGATACGCAGTATTTT.

The chain is built from TRBV5-1 and TRBJ1-1; no firm D call. CDR3 length equals 14 residues. V gave up 1 base and J gave up 4 bases, with 11 bases separating them. Looked up from germline, CDR1 is SGHRS and CDR2 is YFSETQ. As DNA, the CDR3 is TGCGCCAGCAGCTTGTCCGCCCGGGTCACTGAAGCTTTCTTT. It codes for CASSLSARVTEAFF. Full variable domain (missing parts from reference TRBV5-1 and TRBJ1-1): KAGVTQTPRYLIKTRGQQVTLSCSPISGHRSVSWYQQTPGQGLQFLFEYFSETQRNKGNFPGRFSGRQFSNSRSEMNVSTLELGDSALYLCASSLSARVTEAFFGQGTRLTVV.